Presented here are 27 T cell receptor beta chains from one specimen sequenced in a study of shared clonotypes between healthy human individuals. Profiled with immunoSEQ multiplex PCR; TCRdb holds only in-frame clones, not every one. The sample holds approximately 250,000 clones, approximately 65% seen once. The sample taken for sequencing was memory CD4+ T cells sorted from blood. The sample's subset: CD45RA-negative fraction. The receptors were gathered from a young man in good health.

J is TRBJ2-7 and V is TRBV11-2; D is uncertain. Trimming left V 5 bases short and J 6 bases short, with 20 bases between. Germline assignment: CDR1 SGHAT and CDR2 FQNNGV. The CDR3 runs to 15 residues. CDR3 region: CASSHYRASPLEQYF. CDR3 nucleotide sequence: TGTGCCAGCAGCCATTACCGGGCCTCCCCTCTCGAGCAGTACTTC.

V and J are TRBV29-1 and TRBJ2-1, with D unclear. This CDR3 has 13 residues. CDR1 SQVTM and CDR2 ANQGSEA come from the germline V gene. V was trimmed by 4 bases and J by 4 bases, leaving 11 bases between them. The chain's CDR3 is CSVVIGRYNEQFF. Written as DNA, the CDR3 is TGCAGCGTTGTAATAGGCCGATACAATGAGCAGTTCTTC.

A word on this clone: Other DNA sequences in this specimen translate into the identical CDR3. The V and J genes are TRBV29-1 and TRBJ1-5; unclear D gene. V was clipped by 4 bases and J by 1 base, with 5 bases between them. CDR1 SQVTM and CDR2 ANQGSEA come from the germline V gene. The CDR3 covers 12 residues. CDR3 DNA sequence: TGCAGCGTTGGTGGCAGCAATCAGCCCCAGCATTTT. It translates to CSVGGSNQPQHF.

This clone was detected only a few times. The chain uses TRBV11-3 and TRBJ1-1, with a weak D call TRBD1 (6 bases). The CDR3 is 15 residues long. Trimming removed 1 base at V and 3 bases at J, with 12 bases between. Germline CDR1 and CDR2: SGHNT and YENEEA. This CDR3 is CASSLGGPGDTEAFF. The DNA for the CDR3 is TGTGCCAGCAGCTTAGGGGGGCCGGGGGACACTGAAGCTTTCTTT.

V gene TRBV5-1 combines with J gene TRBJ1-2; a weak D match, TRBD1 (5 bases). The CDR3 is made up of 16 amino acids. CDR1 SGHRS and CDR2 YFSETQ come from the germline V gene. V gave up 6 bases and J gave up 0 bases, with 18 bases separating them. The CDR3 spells CASTIRGGDPNYGYTF. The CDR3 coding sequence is TGCGCCAGCACCATCCGCGGAGGGGATCCTAACTATGGCTACACCTTC.

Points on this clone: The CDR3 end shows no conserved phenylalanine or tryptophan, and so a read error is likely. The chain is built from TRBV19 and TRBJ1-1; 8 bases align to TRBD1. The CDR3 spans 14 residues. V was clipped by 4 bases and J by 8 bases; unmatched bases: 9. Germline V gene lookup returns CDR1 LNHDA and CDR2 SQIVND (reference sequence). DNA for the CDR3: TGTGCCAGTAGTAACCGTCCCGGGACAGGAGAAGCTTTCCTT. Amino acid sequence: CASSNRPGTGEAFL.

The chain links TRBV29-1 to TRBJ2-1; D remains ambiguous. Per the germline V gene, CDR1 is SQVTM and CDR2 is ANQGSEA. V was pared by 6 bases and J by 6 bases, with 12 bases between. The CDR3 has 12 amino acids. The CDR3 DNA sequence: TGCAGCGTCAGATGGGCCTCCAATGAGCAGTTCTTC. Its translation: CSVRWASNEQFF.

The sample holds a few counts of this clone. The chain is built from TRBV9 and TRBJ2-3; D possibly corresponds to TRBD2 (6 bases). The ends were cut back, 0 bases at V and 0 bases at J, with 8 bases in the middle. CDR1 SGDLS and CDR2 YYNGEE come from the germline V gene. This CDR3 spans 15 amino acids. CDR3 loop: CASSVVSGSTDTQYF. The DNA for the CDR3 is TGTGCCAGCAGCGTAGTCAGCGGGAGCACAGATACGCAGTATTTT.

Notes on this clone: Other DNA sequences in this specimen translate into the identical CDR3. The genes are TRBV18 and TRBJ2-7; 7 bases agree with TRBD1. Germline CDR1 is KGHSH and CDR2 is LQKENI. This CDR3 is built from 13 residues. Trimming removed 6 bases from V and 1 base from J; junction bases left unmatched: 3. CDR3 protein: CASSRQGSYEQYF. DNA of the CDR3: TGTGCCAGCTCGCGACAGGGTTCCTACGAGCAGTACTTC. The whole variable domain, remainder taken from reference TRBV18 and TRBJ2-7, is NAGVMQNPRHLVRRRGQEARLRCSPMKGHSHVYWYRQLPEEGLKFMVYLQKENIIDESGMPKERFSAEFPKEGPSILRIQQVVRGDSAAYFCASSRQGSYEQYFGPGTRLTVT.

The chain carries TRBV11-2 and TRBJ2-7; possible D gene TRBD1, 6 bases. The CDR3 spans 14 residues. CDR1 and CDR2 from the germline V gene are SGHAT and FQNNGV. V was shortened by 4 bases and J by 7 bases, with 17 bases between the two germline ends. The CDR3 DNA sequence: TGTGCCAGCAGCTACGTGAGTTTAGGGGGAGAGCAGTACTTC. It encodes CASSYVSLGGEQYF.

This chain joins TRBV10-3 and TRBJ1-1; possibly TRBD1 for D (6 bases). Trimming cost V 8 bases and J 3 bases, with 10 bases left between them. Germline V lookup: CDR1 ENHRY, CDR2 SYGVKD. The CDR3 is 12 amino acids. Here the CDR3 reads CAIQGSDTEAFF. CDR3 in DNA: TGTGCCATCCAGGGGTCGGACACTGAAGCTTTCTTT.

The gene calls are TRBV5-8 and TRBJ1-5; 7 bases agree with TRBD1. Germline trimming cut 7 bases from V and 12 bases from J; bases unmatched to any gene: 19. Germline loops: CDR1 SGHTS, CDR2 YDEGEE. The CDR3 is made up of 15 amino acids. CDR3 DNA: TGTGCCAGCGCCCCCACAGGGGCCAGCGTACGTATCCAGCATTTT. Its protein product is CASAPTGASVRIQHF. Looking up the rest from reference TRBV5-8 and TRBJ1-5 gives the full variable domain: EAGVTQSPTHLIKTRGQQATLRCSPISGHTSVYWYQQALGLGLQFLLWYDEGEERNRGNFPPRFSGRQFPNYSSELNVNALELEDSALYLCASAPTGASVRIQHFGDGTRLSIL.

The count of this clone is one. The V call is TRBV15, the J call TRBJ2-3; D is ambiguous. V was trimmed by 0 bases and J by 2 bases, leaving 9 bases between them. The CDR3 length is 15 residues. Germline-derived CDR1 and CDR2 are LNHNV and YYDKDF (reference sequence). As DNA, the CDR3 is TGTGCCACCAGCAGAGAAGGCAGCGCCACAGATACGCAGTATTTT. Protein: CATSREGSATDTQYF.

The DNA for the CDR3 is TGTGCCAGCAGCTTAGGCTGGACAGGGGATGGGGGCTACACCTTC. Translation gives CASSLGWTGDGGYTF. The V gene is TRBV11-2, the J gene TRBJ1-2; TRBD1 aligns across 9 bases. V gave up 1 base and J gave up 8 bases; unmatched junction bases: 8. CDR1 is SGHAT, CDR2 FQNNGV, per germline. CDR3 length equals 15 residues.

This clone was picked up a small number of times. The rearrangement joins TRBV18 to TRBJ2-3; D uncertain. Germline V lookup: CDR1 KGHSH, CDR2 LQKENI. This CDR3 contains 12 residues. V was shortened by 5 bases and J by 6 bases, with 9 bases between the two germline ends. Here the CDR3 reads CASSTAWDTQYF. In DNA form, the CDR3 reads TGTGCCAGCTCAACCGCATGGGATACGCAGTATTTT.

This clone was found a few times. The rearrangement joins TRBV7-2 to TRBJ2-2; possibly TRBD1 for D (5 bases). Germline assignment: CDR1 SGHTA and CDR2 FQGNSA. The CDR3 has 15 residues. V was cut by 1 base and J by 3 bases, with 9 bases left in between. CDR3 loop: CASSLGGWDTGELFF. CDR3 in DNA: TGTGCCAGCAGCTTAGGGGGCTGGGACACCGGGGAGCTGTTTTTT.

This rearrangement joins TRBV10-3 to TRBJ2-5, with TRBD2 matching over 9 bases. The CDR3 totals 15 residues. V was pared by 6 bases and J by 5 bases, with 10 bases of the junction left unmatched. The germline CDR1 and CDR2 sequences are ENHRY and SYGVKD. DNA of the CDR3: TGTGCCATCAGCCCCTCTGCGGGAGGGCCTGAGACCCAGTACTTC. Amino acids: CAISPSAGGPETQYF.

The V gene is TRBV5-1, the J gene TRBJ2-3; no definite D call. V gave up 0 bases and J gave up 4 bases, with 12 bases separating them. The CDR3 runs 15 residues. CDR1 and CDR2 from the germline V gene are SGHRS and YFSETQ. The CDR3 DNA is TGCGCCAGCAGCTTGGTCCCGGGTGTATCAGATACGCAGTATTTT. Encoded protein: CASSLVPGVSDTQYF.

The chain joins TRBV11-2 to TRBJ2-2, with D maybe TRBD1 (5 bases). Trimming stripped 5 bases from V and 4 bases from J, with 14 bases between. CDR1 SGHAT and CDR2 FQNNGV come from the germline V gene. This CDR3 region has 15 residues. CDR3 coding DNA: TGTGCCAGCAGCCGATGGGGTAGGGGCACCGGGGAGCTGTTTTTT. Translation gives CASSRWGRGTGELFF. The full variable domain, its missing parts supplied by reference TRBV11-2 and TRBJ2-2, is EAGVAQSPRYKIIEKRQSVAFWCNPISGHATLYWYQQILGQGPKLLIQFQNNGVVDDSQLPKDRFSAERLKGVDSTLKIQPAKLEDSAVYLCASSRWGRGTGELFFGEGSRLTVL.

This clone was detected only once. The CDR3 nucleotides are TGTGCCACCAGCAGAGAGGCTAGCGGGACGGTAGATACGCAGTATTTT. Protein product: CATSREASGTVDTQYF. The chain recombines TRBV15 with TRBJ2-3; 9 positions match TRBD2. Germline trimming cut 0 bases from V and 5 bases from J; bases unmatched to any gene: 6. This CDR3 has 16 residues. The V gene's germline CDR1 is LNHNV and CDR2 YYDKDF (reference sequence). Full variable domain (remainder filled in from reference TRBV15 and TRBJ2-3): DAMVIQNPRYQVTQFGKPVTLSCSQTLNHNVMYWYQQKSSQAPKLLFHYYDKDFNNEADTPDNFQSRRPNTSFCFLDIRSPGLGDTAMYLCATSREASGTVDTQYFGPGTRLTVL.

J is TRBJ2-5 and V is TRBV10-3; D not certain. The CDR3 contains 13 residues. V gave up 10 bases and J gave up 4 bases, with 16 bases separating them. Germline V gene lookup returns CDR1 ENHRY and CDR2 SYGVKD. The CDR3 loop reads CATAQWSTETQYF. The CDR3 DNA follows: TGTGCCACCGCCCAATGGAGCACAGAGACCCAGTACTTC.

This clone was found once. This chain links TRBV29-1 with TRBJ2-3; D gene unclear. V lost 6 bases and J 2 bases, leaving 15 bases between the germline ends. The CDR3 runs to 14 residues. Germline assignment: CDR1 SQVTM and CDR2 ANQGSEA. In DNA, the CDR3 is TGCAGCGTCCGGGCCAGGCAATCCACAGATACGCAGTATTTT. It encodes CSVRARQSTDTQYF.

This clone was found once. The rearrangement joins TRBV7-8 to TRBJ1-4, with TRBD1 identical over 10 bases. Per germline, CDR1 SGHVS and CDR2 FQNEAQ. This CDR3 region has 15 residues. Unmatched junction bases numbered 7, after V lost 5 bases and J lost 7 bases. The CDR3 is CASSVAGTGVEKLFF. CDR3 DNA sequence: TGTGCCAGCAGCGTGGCCGGGACAGGGGTTGAAAAACTGTTTTTT.

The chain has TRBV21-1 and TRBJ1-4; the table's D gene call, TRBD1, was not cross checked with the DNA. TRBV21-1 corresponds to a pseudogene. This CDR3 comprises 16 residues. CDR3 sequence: CASSLGQPATNEKLFF. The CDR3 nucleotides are TGTGCCAGCAGCCTGGGACAGCCTGCAACTAATGAAAAACTGTTTTTT.

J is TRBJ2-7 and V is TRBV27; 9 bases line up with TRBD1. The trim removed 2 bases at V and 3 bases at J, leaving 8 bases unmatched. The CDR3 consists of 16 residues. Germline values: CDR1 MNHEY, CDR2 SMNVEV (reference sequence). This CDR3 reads CASSLGRDRARYEQYF. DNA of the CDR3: TGTGCCAGCAGTTTAGGGCGGGACAGGGCTCGCTACGAGCAGTACTTC.

The CDR3 loop reads CASRPGTSYEQYF. The CDR3, as DNA: TGTGCCAGTAGGCCCGGGACCTCCTACGAGCAGTACTTC. V usage is TRBV19 and J usage is TRBJ2-7, with D possibly being TRBD1 or TRBD2 (5 bases each). The CDR3 covers 13 residues. V lost 6 bases and J 0 bases, leaving 9 bases between the germline ends. Germline V gene sequence: CDR1 LNHDA, CDR2 SQIVND (reference sequence). The full variable domain, completed using reference TRBV19 and TRBJ2-7, is DGGITQSPKYLFRKEGQNVTLSCEQNLNHDAMYWYRQDPGQGLRLIYYSQIVNDFQKGDIAEGYSVSREKKESFPLTVTSAQKNPTAFYLCASRPGTSYEQYFGPGTRLTVT.

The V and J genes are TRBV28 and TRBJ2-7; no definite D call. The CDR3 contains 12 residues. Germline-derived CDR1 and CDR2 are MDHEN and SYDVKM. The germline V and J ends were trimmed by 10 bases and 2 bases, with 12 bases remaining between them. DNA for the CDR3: TGTGCCATCCGACGGAGCACCTACGAGCAGTACTTC. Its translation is CAIRRSTYEQYF.